This T cell receptor beta chain was sequenced for a study of naive and memory T cell subsets. An oligonucleotide containing a UMI was ligated to the 3' end of TCR cDNA. This clonotype was recorded at least ten times. Germline V gene data show CDR1 as MNHEY and CDR2 as SMNVEV (reference sequence). The CDR3 runs 14 residues. Germline trimming cut 5 bases from V and 0 bases from J; bases unmatched to any gene: 4. Amplification of ligated cDNA took four PCR rounds with SP2 and nested alpha and beta constant primers. TCRdb called the 5' RACE reads again in MiXCR, with one record for every CDR3 protein. The table lists roughly 48,000 distinct CDR3 sequences, about 4.8% of them singletons.

V is TRBV27 and J is TRBJ2-7, with 7 bases identical to TRBD1. The origin of this receptor is a female donor in good health. In DNA form, the CDR3 reads TGTGCCAGCAGTCCCCGACAGGGCTCCTACGAGCAGTACTTC. Encoded protein: CASSPRQGSYEQYF.